This passage covers 28 T cell receptor beta chains from one sample sequenced in a study of cytomegalovirus exposure and HLA in healthy donors. Using immunoSEQ multiplex PCR, the repertoire was profiled, and TCRdb retains in-frame clones only, with some absent. The sample yields under 250,000 clones, 87% seen once. Sequencing was carried out using PBMCs. Receptors were obtained from a man between 18 and 35 years old in good health and CMV-seropositive.

The V call is TRBV2, the J call TRBJ2-7; D is uncertain. This CDR3 spans 14 amino acids. Germline CDR1 reads SNHLY; CDR2 reads FYNNEI. V dropped 2 bases and J dropped 0 bases, with 8 bases sitting between them. In nucleotides, the CDR3 is TGTGCCAGCAGTGAACTACCAAGCTCCTACGAGCAGTACTTC. Protein: CASSELPSSYEQYF.

The rearrangement joins TRBV6-6 to TRBJ2-7; D is perhaps TRBD2 (6 bases). This CDR3 contains 12 residues. The germline gives CDR1 MNHNY, CDR2 SVGAGI (reference sequence). V lost 2 bases to trimming and J lost 6 bases, with 8 bases between them. CDR3 DNA sequence: TGTGCCAGCAGTTACGAGGGAGGCGAGCAGTACTTC. Protein: CASSYEGGEQYF.

This sequence joins TRBV7-2 and TRBJ2-3; 11 bases fit TRBD2. CDR1 is SGHTA and CDR2 is FQGNSA in the germline V gene. V gave up 1 base and J gave up 1 base; unmatched junction bases: 7. The CDR3 runs 18 residues. The CDR3 DNA reads TGTGCCAGCAGCTTAGGACCGGGACTAGCGGATGGCACAGATACGCAGTATTTT. Translated: CASSLGPGLADGTDTQYF.

This clone was counted once. This chain uses TRBV7-9 with TRBJ2-2, with 9 bases matching TRBD1. J was trimmed by 0 bases and V by 4 bases; bases with no gene match: 3. CDR1 and CDR2 from the germline V gene are SEHNR and FQNEAQ (reference sequence). There are 16 residues in the CDR3. CDR3 in amino acids: CASSSWTGANTGELFF. CDR3 sequence (DNA): TGTGCCAGCAGCTCCTGGACAGGGGCGAACACCGGGGAGCTGTTTTTT.

This clone was detected a few times. The V and J genes are TRBV4-2 and TRBJ1-4; TRBD1 matches at 7 bases. After removal of 1 base from V and 4 bases from J, the junction contained 6 bases not matched to a gene. From germline, CDR1 is LGHNA and CDR2 YNFKEQ. The CDR3 is 16 amino acids. The CDR3 here is CASSQGGQRLNEKLFF. The CDR3 bases are TGTGCCAGCAGCCAAGGGGGACAGCGACTTAATGAAAAACTGTTTTTT.

This rearrangement joins TRBV2 to TRBJ1-2, with 9 nucleotides matching TRBD1. V dropped 10 bases and J dropped 2; count of bases not matched to a gene: 8. The CDR3 runs to 14 residues. Germline values: CDR1 SNHLY, CDR2 FYNNEI. CDR3 nucleotides: TGTGCCATCCCGGGACAGGGAGAGAACTATGGCTACACCTTC. It codes for CAIPGQGENYGYTF.

The rearrangement links TRBV11-3 to TRBJ1-1; D may be TRBD1 (6 bases). The CDR3 runs to 15 residues. Per germline, CDR1 SGHNT and CDR2 YENEEA. The V gene lost 3 bases and the J gene lost 0 bases, with 11 bases spanning the gap. The CDR3: CASSLGGRMNTEAFF. CDR3 sequence (DNA): TGTGCCAGCAGCTTGGGGGGCAGAATGAACACTGAAGCTTTCTTT.

The V and J genes are TRBV25-1 and TRBJ2-7, with 10 bases lining up with TRBD2. CDR3 size: 15 residues. V gave up 5 bases and J gave up 1 base; unmatched junction bases: 5. From germline, CDR1 is MGHDK and CDR2 SYGVNS. The DNA of the CDR3 is TGTGCCAGCAGTCTAGCGGGAGCTTTGTCCTACGAGCAGTACTTC. Its translation: CASSLAGALSYEQYF.

This chain connects TRBV29-1 to TRBJ1-4; D may be TRBD1 (6 bases). The CDR3 is 15 residues long. Per the germline V gene, CDR1 is SQVTM and CDR2 is ANQGSEA. The V end lost 4 bases, the J end lost 13 bases, and 25 bases lay between the germline ends. CDR3 in amino acids: CSVGGRPGELRGLFF. The CDR3 DNA reads as TGCAGCGTTGGGGGGCGGCCAGGGGAACTTAGGGGACTGTTTTTT.

The chain links TRBV7-2 to TRBJ1-4; possibly TRBD1 for D (5 bases). Trimming cost V 5 bases and J 10 bases, with 20 bases left between them. The germline gives CDR1 SGHTA, CDR2 FQGNSA. The CDR3 covers 15 residues. The CDR3 sequence: CASSPFSGGLGKLFF. CDR3 sequence (DNA): TGTGCCAGCAGCCCGTTTAGTGGGGGTTTAGGAAAACTGTTTTTT.

As concerns this clone: Relative to the germline gene, one junction end is altered; a read error may explain this. The chain uses TRBV13 and TRBJ1-2; TRBD1 aligns across 7 bases. The CDR3 totals 14 residues. Looked up from germline, CDR1 is PRHDT and CDR2 is FYEKMQ (reference sequence). Written as DNA, the CDR3 is TGTGCCAGCAGCATAGGACAGGCTGTGTATGGCTACACCTTC. Its protein is CASSIGQAVYGYTF.

The chain links TRBV6-5 to TRBJ2-3; TRBD1 matches at 7 bases. Germline trimming cut 0 bases from V and 5 bases from J; bases unmatched to any gene: 2. This CDR3 is 14 amino acids long. Germline V gives CDR1 MNHEY, CDR2 SVGAGI. The chain's CDR3 is CASSYSHRGDTQYF. The CDR3 bases are TGTGCCAGCAGTTACTCGCACAGGGGAGATACGCAGTATTTT.

The chain links TRBV10-3 to TRBJ1-2; D gene ambiguous. Germline V gene lookup returns CDR1 ENHRY and CDR2 SYGVKD. The ends were cut back, 5 bases at V and 7 bases at J, with 23 bases in the middle. The CDR3 consists of 16 residues. This CDR3 is CAISPASGVPQVGYTF. Written as DNA, the CDR3 is TGTGCCATCAGTCCTGCATCTGGGGTACCCCAGGTTGGCTACACCTTC.

The chain combines TRBV11-3 with TRBJ2-5; the match to TRBD2 covers 9 bases. The junction had 9 bases not matched to a gene; V was cut back by 6 bases and J by 4 bases. The CDR3 is made up of 15 amino acids. Per the germline V gene, CDR1 is SGHNT and CDR2 is YENEEA. The CDR3 DNA sequence: TGTGCCAGCAGTAGAGGGACTAGCTGGAGAGAGACCCAGTACTTC. It codes for CASSRGTSWRETQYF.

The CDR3 DNA sequence: TGTGCCAGTAGTAGGGACTCTGGGGCCAACGTCCTGACTTTC. This gives the protein CASSRDSGANVLTF. This sequence joins TRBV19 and TRBJ2-6; no clear D gene. This CDR3 spans 14 amino acids. Per the germline V gene, CDR1 is LNHDA and CDR2 is SQIVND (reference sequence). Trimming pared 4 bases from V and 0 bases from J, leaving 4 bases between.

The chain has TRBV29-1 and TRBJ2-7; either TRBD1 or TRBD2 may fit D (7 bases each). Per the germline V gene, CDR1 is SQVTM and CDR2 is ANQGSEA. The CDR3 is 14 amino acids. Trimming cost V 7 bases and J 2 bases, with 18 bases left between them. The CDR3 loop is CSAGGGRSAYEQYF. CDR3 coding DNA: TGCAGCGCAGGGGGGGGGAGGTCGGCCTACGAGCAGTACTTC.

The V call is TRBV5-4, the J call TRBJ2-3; TRBD1 might be the D (5 bases). This CDR3 comprises 15 residues. Germline V gene lookup returns CDR1 SGHNT and CDR2 YYREEE (reference sequence). The V end was cut by 6 bases, the J end by 4 bases, with 18 bases between. The CDR3 spells CASTDRAGWADTQYF. The CDR3 region has the DNA TGTGCCAGCACCGACCGAGCAGGGTGGGCAGATACGCAGTATTTT.

The rearrangement joins TRBV19 to TRBJ1-2; D is uncertain. CDR3 length equals 12 residues. The germline gives CDR1 LNHDA, CDR2 SQIVND (reference sequence). Between the trimmed V and J ends, which lost 7 bases and 8 bases, there was a span of 14 bases. CDR3 DNA: TGTGCCAGTAATCCTCTCCGAGGGGGCTACACCTTC. Its translation: CASNPLRGGYTF.

The chain is built from TRBV27 and TRBJ2-1; the D call may be TRBD1 or TRBD2 (5 bases each). The V end was cut by 3 bases, the J end by 8 bases, with 14 bases between. The CDR3 has 14 amino acids. In germline, CDR1 is MNHEY, CDR2 SMNVEV (reference sequence). CDR3 coding DNA: TGTGCCAGCAGTTTCGTCGGATCGGGACATGAGCAGTTCTTC. This gives the protein CASSFVGSGHEQFF.

The chain couples TRBV19 to TRBJ1-2, with 10 positions matching TRBD1. The germline CDR1 and CDR2 sequences are LNHDA and SQIVND (reference sequence). V trimming: 8 bases; J trimming: 8 bases; junction bases outside the gene matches: 8. The CDR3 contains 13 residues. The chain's CDR3 is CASSDRGRRGYTF. The CDR3, as DNA: TGTGCCAGTTCAGACAGGGGGCGCCGCGGCTACACCTTC.

This clone was observed once. The chain carries TRBV9 and TRBJ2-1; the D call may be TRBD1 or TRBD2 (5 bases each). This CDR3 has 15 residues. Germline V gives CDR1 SGDLS, CDR2 YYNGEE. Trimming cost V 2 bases and J 1 base, with 10 bases left between them. The CDR3 sequence: CASSVGDQSYNEQFF. CDR3 bases: TGTGCCAGCAGCGTGGGGGACCAGTCCTACAATGAGCAGTTCTTC.

The chain joins TRBV11-3 to TRBJ2-3; D is unclear. In germline, CDR1 is SGHNT, CDR2 YENEEA. The CDR3 extends over 12 amino acids. The V and J ends lost 1 base and 4 bases respectively, with 3 bases between them. CDR3 amino acids: CASSLGPDTQYF. In DNA, the CDR3 is TGTGCCAGCAGCTTAGGGCCAGATACGCAGTATTTT.

The V call is TRBV6-1, the J call TRBJ1-2, with D maybe TRBD1 (5 bases). The V and J ends lost 1 base and 2 bases respectively, with 8 bases between them. CDR3 size: 14 residues. Germline V gives CDR1 MNHNS, CDR2 SASEGT. The chain's CDR3 is CASSEEWGNYGYTF. The DNA of the CDR3 is TGTGCCAGCAGTGAAGAATGGGGCAACTATGGCTACACCTTC.

This clone was seen a single time. V gene TRBV5-1 combines with J gene TRBJ2-1; 9 bases match TRBD2. Germline assignment: CDR1 SGHRS and CDR2 YFSETQ. Germline trimming cut 0 bases from V and 6 bases from J; bases unmatched to any gene: 4. This CDR3 has 15 amino acids. The CDR3 loop reads CASSLEIAGANEQFF. The CDR3 DNA sequence: TGCGCCAGCAGCTTGGAAATAGCGGGAGCCAATGAGCAGTTCTTC.

The V and J genes are TRBV27 and TRBJ2-1; tentative D call: TRBD1 (6 bases). The CDR3 covers 16 residues. V was clipped by 5 bases and J by 9 bases, with 23 bases between them. The V gene's germline CDR1 is MNHEY and CDR2 SMNVEV (reference sequence). The CDR3 DNA is TGTGCCAGCAGTAACACAAGGGGGTCTAGGGTGGGTGAGCAGTTCTTC. It translates to CASSNTRGSRVGEQFF.

Of note for this clone: Additional DNA sequences in this sample encode the identical CDR3. This chain joins TRBV7-6 and TRBJ2-3, with 10 nucleotides matching TRBD2. Germline CDR1 and CDR2: SGHVS and FNYEAQ. Trimming took 1 base from V and 4 from J; bases not matched to a gene: 5. The CDR3 loop spans 16 amino acids. In DNA, the CDR3 is TGTGCCAGCAGCTTAGGCCTAGCGGGAGCTGCAGATACGCAGTATTTT. The encoded protein is CASSLGLAGAADTQYF. Full variable domain (rest looked up from reference TRBV7-6 and TRBJ2-3): GAGVSQSPRYKVTKRGQDVALRCDPISGHVSLYWYRQALGQGPEFLTYFNYEAQQDKSGLPNDRFSAERPEGSISTLTIQRTEQRDSAMYRCASSLGLAGAADTQYFGPGTRLTVL.

The chain employs TRBV29-1 and TRBJ1-2; possible D gene TRBD1, 5 bases. V gave up 5 bases and J gave up 4 bases, with 14 bases separating them. CDR1 and CDR2 from the germline V gene are SQVTM and ANQGSEA. This CDR3 is 13 amino acids long. CDR3 sequence: CSVKGRQGYGYTF. In DNA, the CDR3 is TGCAGCGTTAAAGGACGGCAGGGCTATGGCTACACCTTC.

The rearrangement joins TRBV5-4 to TRBJ2-5; TRBD1 matches 10 bases. This CDR3 contains 15 residues. The germline gives CDR1 SGHNT, CDR2 YYREEE (reference sequence). V was pared by 3 bases and J by 2 bases, with 4 bases of the junction left unmatched. The CDR3: CASSWRDRGQETQYF. The CDR3 DNA sequence: TGTGCCAGCAGCTGGAGGGACAGGGGACAAGAGACCCAGTACTTC.